This is a list of T cell receptor beta chains from one sample in a study of T cell changes during pregnancy in multiple sclerosis. Sequencing used immunoSEQ multiplex PCR; TCRdb keeps in-frame clones, though not all of them. The sample records roughly 38,000 clones, roughly 91% being singletons. The sequencing used CD8+ T cells from peripheral blood mononuclear cells, collected in the first trimester of pregnancy. The receptors here all came from a female donor with multiple sclerosis, enrolled in a pregnancy study. The CDR3 runs from the conserved cysteine through the conserved F or W. A D gene is named only where the DNA matches it firmly. Size values are once, few and many counts, or a class for expanded clones, and some rows have none.

clone size	D gene	V gene	J gene	CDR3 length	CDR3 DNA	CDR3 protein
-	TRBD1	TRBV7-8	TRBJ2-1	13	TGTGCCAGCATGGGGACAGAATACAATGAGCAGTTCTTC	CASMGTEYNEQFF
-	-	TRBV6-9	TRBJ1-5	11	TGTGCCAGCGGCCCAAATCAGCCCCAGCATTTT	CASGPNQPQHF
-	-	TRBV2	TRBJ2-7	12	TGTGCCAGCGAGGGGCAACTAGCCCGGGTGAACTTC	CASEGQLARVNF
-	-	TRBV6-5	TRBJ2-5	15	TGTGCCAGCAGTTACGGTCGGACAGTACAAGAGACCCAGTACTTC	CASSYGRTVQETQYF
many	TRBD2	TRBV4-3	TRBJ2-1	16	TGCGCCAGCAGCCAAGAACCTAGCGGGGGGGCCAATGAGCAGTTCTTC	CASSQEPSGGANEQFF
-	TRBD1	TRBV27	TRBJ1-1	14	TGTGCCAGCAGTTTAGCGGCAGGGGGCACTGAAGCTTTCTTT	CASSLAAGGTEAFF
-	TRBD1	TRBV7-9	TRBJ1-5	17	TGTGCCAGCAGCTTAGTAGTATCAGGGGGAGGCAATCAGCCCCAGCATTTT	CASSLVVSGGGNQPQHF
-	-	TRBV14	TRBJ1-2	17	TGTGCCAGCAGCCAAGTCGGCACAGCACCCGCTAACTATGGCTACACCTTC	CASSQVGTAPANYGYTF
-	-	TRBV6-5	TRBJ1-2	15	TGTGCCAGCAGTTACTCGATCACTGGAGGGGACGGCTACACCTTC	CASSYSITGGDGYTF
few	TRBD1	TRBV19	TRBJ2-7	12	TGTGCCAGTAGTAGACAGGGCAACGAGCAGTACTTC	CASSRQGNEQYF
-	TRBD1	TRBV19	TRBJ1-1	15	TGTGCCAGTAGTTTCCGGACAGGCCCGAACACTGAAGCTTTCTTT	CASSFRTGPNTEAFF
-	TRBD1	TRBV2	TRBJ1-5	17	TGTGCCAGCAGAGGATCAGACAGGGGGGTTAGCAATCAGCCCCAGCATTTT	CASRGSDRGVSNQPQHF
-	-	TRBV5-1	TRBJ2-7	15	TGCGCCAGCAGAGGGGGACTAACGAGCTCCTACGAGCAGTACTTC	CASRGGLTSSYEQYF
-	TRBD2	TRBV7-2	TRBJ2-1	18	TGTGCCAGCAGCTTAGCTCCTTTACTAGCGGAACTCTACAATGAGCAGTTCTTC	CASSLAPLLAELYNEQFF
once	-	TRBV7-2	TRBJ1-4	17	TGTGCCAGCAGCTTAAGGGTCGACACAGGACATAATGAAAAACTGTTTTTT	CASSLRVDTGHNEKLFF
-	TRBD1	TRBV6-4	TRBJ1-1	13	TGTGCCAGCAGTGAGACAGGGTTCACTGAAGCTTTCTTT	CASSETGFTEAFF
-	TRBD2	TRBV27	TRBJ2-7	15	TGTGCCAGCACCACTAGCGGGAAGGGGATCTACGAGCAGTACTTC	CASTTSGKGIYEQYF
-	-	TRBV5-1	TRBJ2-5	15	TGCGCCAGCAGCTTTTTATGGCAGGGGCAAGAGACCCAGTACTTC	CASSFLWQGQETQYF
-	-	TRBV30	TRBJ1-4	12	TGTGCCTGGAGTGCAGGCGAAGAAAAACTGTTTTTT	CAWSAGEEKLFF
-	-	TRBV7-6	TRBJ2-5	15	TGTGCCAGCAGCTTATCCCCAGGGATAGGGGAGACCCAGTACTTC	CASSLSPGIGETQYF
-	-	TRBV19	TRBJ1-1	15	TGTGCCAGTACCCCAGGGTACAGAGTGAACACTGAAGCTTTCTTT	CASTPGYRVNTEAFF
once	-	TRBV21-1	TRBJ1-5	15	TGTGCCAGCAGCAAACGGGGGAACAGCAATCAGCCCCAGCATTTT	CASSKRGNSNQPQHF
-	TRBD2	TRBV10-1	TRBJ2-7	16	TGCGCCAGCAGCCAAGGACTAGCGGGAGGGCCGGTCGAGCAGTACTTC	CASSQGLAGGPVEQYF
-	TRBD2	TRBV19	TRBJ2-7	15	TGTGCCACTATGGCCGGGACTAGCTTTCCCTACGAGCAGTACTTC	CATMAGTSFPYEQYF
-	TRBD2	TRBV9	TRBJ2-1	15	TGTGCCAGCAGCCCGGAAAGGGGAGGGCTCAATGAGCAGTTCTTC	CASSPERGGLNEQFF
-	-	TRBV29-1	TRBJ1-2	13	TGCAGCGTAGAGGTAAACTCTTACTATGGCTACACCTTC	CSVEVNSYYGYTF
-	-	TRBV29-1	TRBJ1-3	15	TGCAGCGTTGAAGTGTACAGTGTGTCTGGAAACACCATATATTTT	CSVEVYSVSGNTIYF
-	TRBD1	TRBV7-6	TRBJ1-5	14	TGTGCCAGCAGCTTAGTAGGGGGCGGGCAGCCCCAGCATTTT	CASSLVGGGQPQHF
-	-	TRBV5-5	TRBJ1-2	13	TGTGCCAGCAGCTTGGCGGTCGACTATGGCTACACCTTC	CASSLAVDYGYTF
-	-	TRBV7-9	TRBJ2-3	14	TGTGCCAGCAGCCACAGGGTTTCCACAGATACGCAGTATTTT	CASSHRVSTDTQYF
medium-sized	TRBD2	TRBV9	TRBJ2-1	15	TGTGCCAGCAGTGGGGGGACTAGCGGGAGGGTACCCCAGTTCTTC	CASSGGTSGRVPQFF
-	-	TRBV2	TRBJ2-3	14	TGTGCCAGCAGGAACAGGTACCGCACAGATACGCAGTATTTT	CASRNRYRTDTQYF
-	TRBD2	TRBV19	TRBJ2-7	15	TGTGCCAGTAGCCCCGGGACTAGGGGCCCCTACGAGCAGTACTTC	CASSPGTRGPYEQYF
-	TRBD1	TRBV7-9	TRBJ2-7	14	TGTGCCAGCAGCTTGGGGACAGGGTTCTCCGAGCAGTACTTC	CASSLGTGFSEQYF
few	-	TRBV30	TRBJ1-1	11	TGTGCCGGAGGTCGGAACACTGAAGCTTTCTTT	CAGGRNTEAFF
-	-	TRBV14	TRBJ1-6	15	TGTGCCAGCAGCCTACGGACAGACCTCTCTTCACCCCTCCACTTT	CASSLRTDLSSPLHF